This TCR beta chain was captured by sequencing in a study of T cell repertoires in cytomegalovirus infection. Each CDR3 protein is one row after TCRdb ran MiXCR on the reads. This sample has 830,000 or so distinct CDR3 sequences, with less than 35% found just once. As for this clonotype: What it binds is unknown.

The sequencing here drew on cultured CD8+ T cells from PBMCs, taken from culture after CMV antigen stimulation. This clonotype was obtained from a human donor in good health (CMV status not recorded). Some clones in this sample may be carry-over from other donors' samples.

The CDR3 sequence is CSARPGQGSTDTQYF. CDR3 in DNA: TGCAGTGCTAGACCGGGACAGGGGTCGACAGATACGCAGTATTTT. The chain links TRBV20-1 to TRBJ2-3; TRBD1 matches 10 bases. The CDR3 has 15 residues. The ends lost 2 bases at V and 3 bases at J; junction bases unmatched: 5. Germline-derived CDR1 and CDR2 are DFQATT and SNEGSKA (reference sequence).